This T cell receptor beta chain was captured by sequencing in a study of blood T cell repertoires in COVID-19. The overall study: COVID-19 samples collected from the United States, Italy and Spain covered acute and convalescent phases.

Individuals drawn from around 25 US areas were roughly 18 to 89 years old. Cohort allocation depended upon clinical history that participants reported. The data were produced by immunoSEQ multiplex PCR, yet TCRdb's version contains in-frame clones alone and is incomplete. This table holds some 200,000 clones, around 82% found once. CDR3 length: 14 residues. The germline V gene has CDR1 ENHRY and CDR2 SYGVKD. V gave up 6 bases and J gave up 4 bases, with 15 bases separating them. This sequence originates from a man aged 40-55 years who had recovered from COVID-19. Sequenced material: PBMCs or T cells enriched from blood (not recorded which). The chain has TRBV10-3 and TRBJ1-2; possible D gene TRBD1, 6 bases. The CDR3 coding sequence is TGTGCCATCAGCCAACAGGGCTACAGCTATGGCTACACCTTC. Its protein is CAISQQGYSYGYTF.